This TCR beta chain derives from a study of T-cell reconstitution after alpha-beta-depleted transplantation in children. Notes on the study in general: Several hundred expanded graft clones reportedly were the source of alpha-beta T cells about two months after transplant.

Unique molecular identifiers were incorporated when the TCRbeta library was constructed. TCRdb itself ran the PCR reads through MiXCR, one entry per CDR3 protein. This table holds approximately 210,000 distinct CDR3 sequences, roughly a sixth found once. The ends were cut back, 0 bases at V and 7 bases at J, with 10 bases in the middle. This CDR3 has 14 residues. Germline assignment: CDR1 LGHNA and CDR2 YSLEER. As concerns this clonotype: Its antigen is undetermined.

The TCR sequence derives from a male patient aged 2 to 10 who had a stem cell transplant for acute lymphoblastic leukemia, so the T cells may come from the graft donor. This specimen consisted of PBMCs, mostly from graft donor cells, obtained 360 days after TCRalphabeta/CD19-depleted stem cell transplant. V is TRBV4-3 and J is TRBJ2-1, with no clear D. The CDR3 loop is CASSQESWGNEQFF. In nucleotides, the CDR3 is TGCGCCAGCAGCCAAGAGAGTTGGGGTAATGAGCAGTTCTTC.